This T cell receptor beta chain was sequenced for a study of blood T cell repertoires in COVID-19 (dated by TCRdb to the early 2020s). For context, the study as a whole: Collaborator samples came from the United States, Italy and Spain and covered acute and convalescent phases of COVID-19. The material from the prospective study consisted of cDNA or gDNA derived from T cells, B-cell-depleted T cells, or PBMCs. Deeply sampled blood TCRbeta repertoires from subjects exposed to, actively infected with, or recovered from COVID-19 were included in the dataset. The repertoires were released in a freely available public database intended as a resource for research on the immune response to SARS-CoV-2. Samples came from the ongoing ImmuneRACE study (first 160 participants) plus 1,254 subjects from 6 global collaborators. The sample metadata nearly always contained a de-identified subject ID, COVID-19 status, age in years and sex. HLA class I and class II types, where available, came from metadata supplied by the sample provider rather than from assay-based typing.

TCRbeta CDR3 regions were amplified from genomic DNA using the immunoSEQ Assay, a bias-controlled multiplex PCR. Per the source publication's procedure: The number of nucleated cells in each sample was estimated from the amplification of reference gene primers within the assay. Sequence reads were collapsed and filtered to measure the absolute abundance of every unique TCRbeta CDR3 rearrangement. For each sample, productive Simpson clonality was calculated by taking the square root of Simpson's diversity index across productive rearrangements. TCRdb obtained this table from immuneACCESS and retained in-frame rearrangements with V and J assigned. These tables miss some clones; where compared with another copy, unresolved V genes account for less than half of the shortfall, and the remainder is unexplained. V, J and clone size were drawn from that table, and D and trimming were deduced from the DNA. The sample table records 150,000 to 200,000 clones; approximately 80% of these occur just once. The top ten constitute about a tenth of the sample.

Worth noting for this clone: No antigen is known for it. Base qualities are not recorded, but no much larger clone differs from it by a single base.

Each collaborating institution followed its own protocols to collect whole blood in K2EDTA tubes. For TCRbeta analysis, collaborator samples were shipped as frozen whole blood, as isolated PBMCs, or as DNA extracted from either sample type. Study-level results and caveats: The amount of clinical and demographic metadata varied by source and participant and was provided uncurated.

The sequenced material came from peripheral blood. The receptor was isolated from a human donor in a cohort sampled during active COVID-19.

Read as DNA, the sequence is TGTGCCAGCAGCAAAGAGGTCTCGGGAAACACAGATACGCAGTATTTT. Translated, this is CASSKEVSGNTDTQYF. The V gene is TRBV21-1 and the J gene is TRBJ2-3; the table's D call TRBD2 went unverified against the DNA. TRBV21-1 is termed a pseudogene. The CDR3 goes from the cysteine to the phenylalanine over 16 residues. Left in the record is the CDR3 DNA by itself, 48 bases read in frame from the first base.